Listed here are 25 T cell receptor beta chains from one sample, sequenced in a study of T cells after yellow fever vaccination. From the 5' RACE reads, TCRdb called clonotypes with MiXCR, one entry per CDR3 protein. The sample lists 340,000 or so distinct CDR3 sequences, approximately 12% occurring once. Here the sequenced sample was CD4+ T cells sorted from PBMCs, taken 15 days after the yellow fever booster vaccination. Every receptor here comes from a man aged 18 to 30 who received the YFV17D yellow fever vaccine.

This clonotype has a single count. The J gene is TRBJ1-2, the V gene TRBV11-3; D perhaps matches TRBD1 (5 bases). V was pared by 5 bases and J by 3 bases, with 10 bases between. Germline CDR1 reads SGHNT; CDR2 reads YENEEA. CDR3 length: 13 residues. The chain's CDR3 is CASSRDGYYGYTF. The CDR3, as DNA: TGTGCCAGCAGCCGGGACGGTTACTATGGCTACACCTTC.

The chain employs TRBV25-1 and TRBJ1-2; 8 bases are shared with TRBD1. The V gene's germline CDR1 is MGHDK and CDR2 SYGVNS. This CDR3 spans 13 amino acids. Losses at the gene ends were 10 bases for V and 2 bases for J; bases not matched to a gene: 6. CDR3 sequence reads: CATWDRKNYGYTF. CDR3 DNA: TGTGCCACCTGGGACAGGAAGAACTATGGCTACACCTTC.

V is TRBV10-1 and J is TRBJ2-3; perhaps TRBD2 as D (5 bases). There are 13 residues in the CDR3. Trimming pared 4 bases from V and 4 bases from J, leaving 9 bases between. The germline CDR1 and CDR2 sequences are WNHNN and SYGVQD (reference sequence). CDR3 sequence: CASSAQRADTQYF. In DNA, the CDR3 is TGCGCCAGCAGTGCCCAGAGGGCAGATACGCAGTATTTT.

The CDR3 reads CASSSTPRYVGQYF. CDR3 DNA sequence: TGTGCCAGCAGCTCGACTCCGCGGTACGTGGGGCAGTACTTC. The genes are TRBV5-4 and TRBJ2-7; D ambiguous. Germline assignment: CDR1 SGHNT and CDR2 YYREEE (reference sequence). CDR3 length: 14 amino acids. Trimming took 3 bases from V and 9 from J, leaving 19 bases between them.

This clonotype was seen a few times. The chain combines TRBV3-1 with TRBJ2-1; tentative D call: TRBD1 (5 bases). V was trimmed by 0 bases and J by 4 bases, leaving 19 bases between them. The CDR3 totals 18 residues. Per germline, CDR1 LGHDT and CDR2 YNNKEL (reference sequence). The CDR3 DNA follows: TGTGCCAGCAGCCAAGATGCCAGGGCCGCAAAATCTTACAATGAGCAGTTCTTC. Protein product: CASSQDARAAKSYNEQFF.

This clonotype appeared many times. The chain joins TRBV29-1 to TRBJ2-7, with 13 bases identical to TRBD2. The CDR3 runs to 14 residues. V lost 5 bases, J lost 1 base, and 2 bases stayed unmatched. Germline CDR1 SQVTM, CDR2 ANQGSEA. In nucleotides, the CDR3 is TGCAGCGTTAGGACTAGCGGGGGATCCTACGAGCAGTACTTC. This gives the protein CSVRTSGGSYEQYF.

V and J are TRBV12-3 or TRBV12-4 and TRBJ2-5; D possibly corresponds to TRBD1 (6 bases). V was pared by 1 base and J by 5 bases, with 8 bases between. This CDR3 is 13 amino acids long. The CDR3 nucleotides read TGTGCCAGCAGTTTAGTCAGGGGTGAGACCCAGTACTTC. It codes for CASSLVRGETQYF.

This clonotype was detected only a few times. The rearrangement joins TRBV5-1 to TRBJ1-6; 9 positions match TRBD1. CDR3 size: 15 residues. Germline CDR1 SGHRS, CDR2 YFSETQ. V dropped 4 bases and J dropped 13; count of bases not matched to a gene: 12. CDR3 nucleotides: TGCGCCAGCAGCCCCCGTGGGACAGGGTATGAGCCCCTCCACTTT. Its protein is CASSPRGTGYEPLHF.

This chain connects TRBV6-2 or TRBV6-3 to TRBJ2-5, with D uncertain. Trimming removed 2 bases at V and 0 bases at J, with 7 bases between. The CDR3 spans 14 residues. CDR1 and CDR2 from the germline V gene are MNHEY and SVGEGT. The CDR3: CASSYVWNQETQYF. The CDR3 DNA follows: TGTGCCAGCAGTTACGTATGGAACCAAGAGACCCAGTACTTC.

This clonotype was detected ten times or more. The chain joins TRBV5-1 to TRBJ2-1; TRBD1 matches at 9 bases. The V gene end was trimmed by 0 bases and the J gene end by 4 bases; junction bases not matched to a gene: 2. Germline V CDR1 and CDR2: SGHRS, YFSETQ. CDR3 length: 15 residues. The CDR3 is CASSLGQGGYNEQFF. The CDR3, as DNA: TGCGCCAGCAGCTTGGGACAGGGGGGTTACAATGAGCAGTTCTTC.

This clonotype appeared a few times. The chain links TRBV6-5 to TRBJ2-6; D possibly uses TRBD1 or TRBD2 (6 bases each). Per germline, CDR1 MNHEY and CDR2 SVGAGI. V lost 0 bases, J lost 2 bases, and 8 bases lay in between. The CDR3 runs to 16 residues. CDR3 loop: CASSYSGGPGANVLTF. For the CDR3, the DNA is TGTGCCAGCAGTTACTCGGGGGGCCCTGGGGCCAACGTCCTGACTTTC.

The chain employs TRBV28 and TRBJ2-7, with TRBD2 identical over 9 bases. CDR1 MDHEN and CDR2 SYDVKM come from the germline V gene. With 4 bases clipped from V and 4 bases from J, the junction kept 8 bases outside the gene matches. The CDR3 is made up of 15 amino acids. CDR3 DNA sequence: TGTGCCAGCAGTTCCCCCCCTAGCGGGGTATACGAGCAGTACGTC. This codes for CASSSPPSGVYEQYV.

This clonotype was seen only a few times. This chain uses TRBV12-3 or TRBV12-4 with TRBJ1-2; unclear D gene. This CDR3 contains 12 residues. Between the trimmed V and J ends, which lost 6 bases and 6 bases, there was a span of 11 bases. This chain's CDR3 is CASSSRRNGYTF. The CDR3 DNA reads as TGTGCCAGCAGCTCGCGCAGGAATGGCTACACCTTC.

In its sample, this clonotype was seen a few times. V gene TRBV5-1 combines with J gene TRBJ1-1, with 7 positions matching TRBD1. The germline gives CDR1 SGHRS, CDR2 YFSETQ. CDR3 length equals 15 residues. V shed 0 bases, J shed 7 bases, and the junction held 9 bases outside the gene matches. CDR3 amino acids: CASSLDSGGIGEAFF. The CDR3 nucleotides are TGCGCCAGCAGCTTGGATTCAGGGGGTATCGGTGAAGCTTTCTTT.

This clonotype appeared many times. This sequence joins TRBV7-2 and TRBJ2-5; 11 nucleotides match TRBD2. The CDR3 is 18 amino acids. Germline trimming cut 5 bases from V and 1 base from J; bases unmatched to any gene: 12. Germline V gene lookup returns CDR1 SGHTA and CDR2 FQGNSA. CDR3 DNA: TGTGCCAGCAGCCCCATGGGGATTAGCGGGGGGGGCCAAGAGACCCAGTACTTC. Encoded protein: CASSPMGISGGGQETQYF.

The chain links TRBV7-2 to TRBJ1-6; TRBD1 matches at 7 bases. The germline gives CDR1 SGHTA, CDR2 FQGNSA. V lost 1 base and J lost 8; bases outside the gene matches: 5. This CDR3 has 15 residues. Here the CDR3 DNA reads TGTGCCAGCAGCTTAGAGGGGACAGCCCATTCACCCCTCCACTTT. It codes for CASSLEGTAHSPLHF.

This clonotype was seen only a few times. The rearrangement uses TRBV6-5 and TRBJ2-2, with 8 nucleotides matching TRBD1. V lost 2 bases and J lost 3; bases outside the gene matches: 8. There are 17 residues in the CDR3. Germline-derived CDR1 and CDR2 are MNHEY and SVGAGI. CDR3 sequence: CASSYVDRGWDTGELFF. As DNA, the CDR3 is TGTGCCAGCAGTTACGTCGACAGGGGATGGGACACCGGGGAGCTGTTTTTT.

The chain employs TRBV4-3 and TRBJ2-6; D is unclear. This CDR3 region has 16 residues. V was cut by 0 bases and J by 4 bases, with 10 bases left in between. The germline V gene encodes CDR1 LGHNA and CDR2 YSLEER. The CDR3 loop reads CASSQDPPSGANVLTF. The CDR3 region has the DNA TGCGCCAGCAGCCAAGATCCCCCATCGGGGGCCAACGTCCTGACTTTC.

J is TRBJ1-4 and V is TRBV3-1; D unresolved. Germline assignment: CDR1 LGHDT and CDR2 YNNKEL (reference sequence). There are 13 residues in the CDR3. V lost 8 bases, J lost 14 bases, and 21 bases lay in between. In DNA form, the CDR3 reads TGTGCCAGCGGATTCTTAGATGACTTGGGCCTGTTTTTT. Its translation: CASGFLDDLGLFF.

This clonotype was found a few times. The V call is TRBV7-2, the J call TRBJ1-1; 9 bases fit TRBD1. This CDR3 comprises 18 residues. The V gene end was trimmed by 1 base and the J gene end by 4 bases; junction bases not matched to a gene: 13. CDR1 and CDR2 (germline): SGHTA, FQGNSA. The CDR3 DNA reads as TGTGCCAGCAGCTTAGGGGGACAGGGCTTCGCAAGGAGCACTGAAGCTTTCTTT. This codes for CASSLGGQGFARSTEAFF. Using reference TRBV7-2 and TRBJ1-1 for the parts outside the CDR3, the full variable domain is GAGVSQSPSNKVTEKGKDVELRCDPISGHTALYWYRQSLGQGLEFLIYFQGNSAPDKSGLPSDRFSAERTGGSVSTLTIQRTQQEDSAVYLCASSLGGQGFARSTEAFFGQGTRLTVV.

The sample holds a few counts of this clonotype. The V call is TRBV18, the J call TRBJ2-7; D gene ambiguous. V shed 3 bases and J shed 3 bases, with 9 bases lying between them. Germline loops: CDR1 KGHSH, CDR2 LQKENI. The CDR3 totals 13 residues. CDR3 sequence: CASSPSSLYEQYV. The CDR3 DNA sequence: TGTGCCAGCTCACCGAGCAGCCTCTACGAGCAGTACGTC.

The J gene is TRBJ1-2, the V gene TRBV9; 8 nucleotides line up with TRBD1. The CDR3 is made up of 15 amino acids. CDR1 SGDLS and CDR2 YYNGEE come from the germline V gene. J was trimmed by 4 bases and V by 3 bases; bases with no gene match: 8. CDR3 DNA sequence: TGTGCCAGCAGCGGAGACAGGGGAGGCTCCTATGGCTACACCTTC. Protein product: CASSGDRGGSYGYTF.

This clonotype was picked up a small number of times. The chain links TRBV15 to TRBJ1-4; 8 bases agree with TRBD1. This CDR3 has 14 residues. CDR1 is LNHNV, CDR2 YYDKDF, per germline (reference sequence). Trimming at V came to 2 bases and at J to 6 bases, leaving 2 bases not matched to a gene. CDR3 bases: TGTGCCACCAGCAGACAGGGGGCCTATGAAAAACTGTTTTTT. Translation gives CATSRQGAYEKLFF.

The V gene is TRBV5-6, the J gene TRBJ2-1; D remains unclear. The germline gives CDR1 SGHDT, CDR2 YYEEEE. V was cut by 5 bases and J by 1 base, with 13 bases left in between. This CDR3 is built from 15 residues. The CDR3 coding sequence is TGTGCCAGCAGGAATGGGCCCGCGTCCTACAATGAGCAGTTCTTC. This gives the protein CASRNGPASYNEQFF.

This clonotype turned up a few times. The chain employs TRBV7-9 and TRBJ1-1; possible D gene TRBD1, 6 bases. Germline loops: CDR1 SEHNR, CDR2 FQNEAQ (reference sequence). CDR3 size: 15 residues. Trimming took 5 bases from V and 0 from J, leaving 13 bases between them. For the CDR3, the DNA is TGTGCCAGCAGCCTTATGGGGGGGCTGAACACTGAAGCTTTCTTT. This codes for CASSLMGGLNTEAFF.